This T cell receptor beta chain is from a study of PD-1 blockade in classical Hodgkin lymphoma (dated by TCRdb to the early 2020s). Turning to the overall study: Nivolumab dosing was 3 mg/kg intravenously every 2 weeks, continuing until either disease progression or unacceptable toxicity. The study used TCR beta sequencing and CyTOF to define a peripheral blood immune signature of response to PD-1 blockade in classical Hodgkin lymphoma.

Study-wide findings and limitations: CD4+ but not CD8+ TCR diversity rose significantly by C4D1 (p=0.0027 vs p=0.16), most apparent in complete responders (p=0.02). Trial patients achieving complete response had baseline diversity similar to newly diagnosed patients, whereas partial responders and progressors had significantly lower diversity. Lower diversity was seen in patients whose nivolumab began less than 1 year after ASCT, and these patients were left out of later analyses so that immune reconstitution would not confound the results. The study was restricted to a single clinical trial cohort, and the causes of repertoire differences, possibly disease activity or prior therapy, were left undefined. Newly diagnosed patients were reported to have lower baseline TCR diversity than healthy donors, and relapsed/refractory patients were reported to have lower baseline TCR diversity still.

A word on this clone: This clone's antigen is unknown. No much larger clone exists at a distance of one base, and base qualities are not known.

The label giving this sample's time point can be read as: cycle 4 day 1 (C4D1), after 6 weeks of nivolumab. Relapse after autologous stem cell transplantation had occurred in all trial patients, and cohorts A, B and C were distinguished by prior brentuximab vedotin exposure. A Miltenyi CD4+ T cell isolation kit was used for magnetic negative selection to purify CD4+ T cells from thawed PBMCs. The trial cohort included 55 to 65 patients with relapsed/refractory classical Hodgkin lymphoma, and each patient had a best overall response of complete response, partial response or progressive disease. Single-agent nivolumab was administered to trial patients in the multi-cohort phase II CheckMate 205 trial. An independent review committee assessed best overall response by applying the 2007 International Working Group response criteria. Trial PBMCs were collected just before the start of nivolumab (C1D1) and during therapy at cycle 2 day 1 and cycle 4 day 1. Peripheral blood was collected in 8 mL Vacutainer Cell Preparation Tubes, from which PBMCs were isolated by centrifugation and then cryopreserved. Purified CD4+ and CD8+ fractions were generated only in cases for which an additional PBMC sample was available. On LS columns in a quadroMACS separator, the magnetically labelled cells were depleted, and the flow-through was collected as the purified fraction.

The CDR3 runs 15 residues from the cysteine to the phenylalanine. Only CDR3 DNA remains: 45 bases, in frame from the first base. The CDR1 and CDR2 encoded by the germline V gene (reference sequence) are SGHNT and YYREEE. Germline trimming: 6 bases from V, 4 bases from J; junction bases outside gene matches: 11. The Qiagen DNeasy kit was used to extract genomic DNA from unsorted PBMCs and from the negatively selected CD4+ and CD8+ fractions. Amplification of TCR beta CDR3 regions was done by immunoSEQ multiplex PCR with primers that anneal to V and J segments. A synthetic immune receptor repertoire was used to minimize amplification bias, and any residual bias was removed computationally once sequencing was done. Per the authors' processing: Custom Python scripts were used to quantify repertoire diversity as the Shannon entropy index. Unsorted, CD4+ and CD8+ repertoires were examined separately, except in combined analyses, for which CD4+ and CD8+ sequences were merged in silico. Clonal expansion was defined as at least a 2-fold frequency increase after treatment relative to C1D1, with a pseudocount of 0.5 for undetected baseline clones. Singleton clones were defined as clones with 0 or 1 copy at C1D1, and non-singleton clones were defined as clones with 2 or more copies. Clones expanded in unsorted samples were annotated as CD4+, CD8+ or unknown by matching protein sequences in sorted samples from the same patient. Diversity changes from C1D1 to C4D1 were tested in paired samples using Wilcoxon tests. The source is immuneACCESS, and TCRdb retained only in-frame sequences with V and J called. Part of the clones is not carried over; for the studies checked, unresolved V genes explain less than half of this, and the remainder is unexplained. V, J and clone size are those of that table, while D and trimming were read from the DNA. For this sample there are just under 20,000 clones; around four fifths appear just once. Of the sample, roughly 2.6% is held by the ten largest clones.

The chain uses TRBV5-4 and TRBJ1-2; 8 of the junction bases match TRBD1. The receptor's source is a human donor with classical Hodgkin lymphoma. The specimen was CD4+ T cells from blood, collected before the fourth cycle of nivolumab. The CDR3 sequence is CASNMAGQVIYGYTF. The nucleotides are TGTGCCAGCAATATGGCGGGACAGGTGATCTATGGCTACACCTTC.